Listed below are T cell receptor beta chains from one sample, sequenced in a study of blood T cell repertoires in COVID-19. Data came from immunoSEQ multiplex PCR; TCRdb stores just in-frame clones and leaves some out. The data hold under 250,000 clones, with more than 75% observed a single time. Sequences were obtained from peripheral blood. These TCRs come from a woman aged 70-85 years with COVID-19, enrolled during active disease. Each CDR3 is given without its conserved first and last residue. D genes are given only for firm matches.

>TRBJ2-1|TRBV7-3|-
ASSRLGGSQYNEQF
>TRBJ2-1|TRBV6-5|TRBD2
ASTRPSGRGNEQF
>TRBJ2-2|TRBV7-9|TRBD2
ASSRSGTTNTGELF
>TRBJ1-1|TRBV5-1|-
ASSPVQGLNTEAF
>TRBJ2-2|TRBV7-2|-
ASSLGGGMSTGELF
>TRBJ2-7|TRBV2|TRBD1
ASSVDRGHEQY
>TRBJ2-7|TRBV10-3|TRBD2
AISDPNSGPYEQY
>TRBJ2-5|TRBV28|TRBD2
ASGGVWETQY
>TRBJ2-3|TRBV11-3|TRBD1
ASSPRDREADTQY
>TRBJ2-1|TRBV5-1|-
ASSPDFNEQF
>TRBJ2-7|TRBV5-1|-
ASSLSGTSSEQY
>TRBJ1-3|TRBV30|TRBD1
ARRQGSDVSGNTIY
>TRBJ2-1|TRBV7-6|TRBD1
ASSPRDRGPSSYNEQF
>TRBJ2-7|TRBV20-1|-
SARTDEQY
>TRBJ2-1|TRBV28|TRBD2
ASSFGLAGGQSLREQF
>TRBJ2-1|TRBV7-8|-
ASSPNPLNYNEQF
>TRBJ1-2|TRBV18|-
ASSPQVANYGYT
>TRBJ2-3|TRBV24-1|TRBD1
ATSDPGTGGYTDTQY
>TRBJ1-5|TRBV30|-
AWSYRSNQPQH
>TRBJ2-7|TRBV9|TRBD1
ASSGPGQIYEQY
>TRBJ2-7|TRBV7-2|TRBD1
ASSLRGTDLSYEQY
>TRBJ2-2|TRBV5-1|TRBD1
ASRWTGSTGELF
>TRBJ1-6|TRBV14|TRBD1
ASSQQQGAESPLH
>TRBJ2-1|TRBV5-1|-
ASSLAPGSSYNEQF
>TRBJ2-2|TRBV30|-
AWSPLGELF
>TRBJ1-2|TRBV2|TRBD1
ASSEAPGGGGYT
>TRBJ2-3|TRBV25-1|-
ASRAIQTDTQY
>TRBJ1-5|TRBV28|TRBD1
ASSLPDRVVQPQH
>TRBJ1-1|TRBV7-2|-
ASSSQGRVTEAF
>TRBJ1-1|TRBV5-1|-
ASSLGLPGTEAF
>TRBJ2-2|TRBV7-9|TRBD2
ASSNGGTGELF
>TRBJ2-1|TRBV11-2|-
ASSSGSGSYNEQF
>TRBJ2-1|TRBV7-8|-
ASSPQGLTYNEQF
>TRBJ2-3|TRBV10-3|-
AISPTLAASTDTQY
>TRBJ2-3|TRBV7-3|-
ASSLGKADTQY
>TRBJ2-1|TRBV5-1|TRBD2
ASSLVLAGGEQF
>TRBJ1-2|TRBV5-4|-
ASSENYGYT
>TRBJ1-3|TRBV6-6|TRBD1
ASSYLGQDKWNTIY
>TRBJ2-7|TRBV6-5|TRBD1
ASRATGTGSYEQY
>TRBJ2-1|TRBV3-1/TRBV3-2|TRBD1
ASRAGTGKVNEQF
>TRBJ2-1|TRBV28|TRBD2
ASSPSGLAGGSSYNEQF
>TRBJ1-6|TRBV3-1/TRBV3-2|-
ASSQQGNSPLH
>TRBJ1-2|TRBV7-5|-
ARSLAYNPGTHPCFYGYT
>TRBJ1-4|TRBV5-1|-
ASSLGRRTNEKLF
>TRBJ2-3|TRBV9|-
ASSVDRATDTQY
>TRBJ1-2|TRBV19|TRBD1
ASAPGTGDYGYT
>TRBJ1-1|TRBV3-1/TRBV3-2|-
ASSQEQVEAF
>TRBJ1-1|TRBV7-9|-
ASSRTGQPGEAF
>TRBJ2-7|TRBV18|-
ASSPGSYEQY
>TRBJ2-4|TRBV7-2|-
ASSLVGRGKNIQY
>TRBJ2-3|TRBV7-9|-
ASSPPADTQY
>TRBJ1-2|TRBV4-3|-
ASSQETGNYGYT
>TRBJ1-5|TRBV5-6|-
ASSRSATQRGQPQH
>TRBJ1-2|TRBV5-8|TRBD1
ASSSRTGNYGYT